The rows below give T cell receptor beta chains drawn from one sample of a study of OX40 agonist ivuxolimab in advanced cancers. Libraries were prepared by immunoSEQ multiplex PCR; TCRdb keeps only in-frame clonotypes and omits some of them. The sample carries 75,000 to 95,000 clones, about 84% recorded once. The material sequenced was CD4+ or CD8+ T cells sorted from blood, taken in a trial of the OX40 agonist ivuxolimab. The receptors derive from an adult with an advanced solid tumor such as melanoma, head and neck, liver or kidney cancer. Both conserved end residues are part of each CDR3. The D gene is left open where the match is weak. Expanded clones are given a class, and other clones once, few, many or no size at all.

CDR3 DNA: TGTGCCAGCAGTTACTCTGGTGACTCTGGAAACACCATATATTTT
CDR3 protein: CASSYSGDSGNTIYF
V gene: TRBV6-6
D gene: NA
J gene: TRBJ1-3
clone size: once

CDR3 DNA: TGTGCCAGCAGCGTAGGAACAGGGAACACCATATATTTT
CDR3 protein: CASSVGTGNTIYF
V gene: TRBV9
D gene: NA
J gene: TRBJ1-3
clone size: once

CDR3 DNA: TGTGCCAGCAGCTTAGGTGCGAGGTATACGCAGTATTTT
CDR3 protein: CASSLGARYTQYF
V gene: TRBV7-6
D gene: NA
J gene: TRBJ2-3
clone size: once

CDR3 DNA: TGTGCCAGCAGCGTACGGGGGACAGGGATATACGAGCAGTACTTC
CDR3 protein: CASSVRGTGIYEQYF
V gene: TRBV9
D gene: TRBD1
J gene: TRBJ2-7
clone size: NA

CDR3 DNA: TGTGCCAGCAGCGTACAGGGGATGACTGAAGCTTTCTTT
CDR3 protein: CASSVQGMTEAFF
V gene: TRBV9
D gene: NA
J gene: TRBJ1-1
clone size: NA

CDR3 DNA: TGTGCCAGCAGCTTAACAGGGTACGGTCAGCCCCAGCATTTT
CDR3 protein: CASSLTGYGQPQHF
V gene: TRBV7-9
D gene: NA
J gene: TRBJ1-5
clone size: NA

CDR3 DNA: TGTGCCAGCAGCTTTGAGTGGGATTCCTACAATGAGCAGTTCTTC
CDR3 protein: CASSFEWDSYNEQFF
V gene: TRBV5-4
D gene: NA
J gene: TRBJ2-1
clone size: NA

CDR3 DNA: TGTGCCAGCAGCTTATTTGGCCAAACCTACGAGCAGTACTTC
CDR3 protein: CASSLFGQTYEQYF
V gene: TRBV7-2
D gene: NA
J gene: TRBJ2-7
clone size: NA

CDR3 DNA: TGCGCCAGCAGTGAGACGACAGGGAACACCGGGGAGCTGTTTTTT
CDR3 protein: CASSETTGNTGELFF
V gene: TRBV10-1
D gene: NA
J gene: TRBJ2-2
clone size: NA

CDR3 DNA: TGTGCCACCAGCAGAGATGGAGGGAGACTAGCGGACCTCCTAGCCAAAAACATTCAGTACTTC
CDR3 protein: CATSRDGGRLADLLAKNIQYF
V gene: TRBV15
D gene: TRBD2
J gene: TRBJ2-4
clone size: NA

CDR3 DNA: TGTGCCAGCAGTTACGCGGGACTGAACGACAATGAGCAGTTCTTC
CDR3 protein: CASSYAGLNDNEQFF
V gene: TRBV6-6
D gene: NA
J gene: TRBJ2-1
clone size: NA

CDR3 DNA: TGTGCCAGCAGCGTAGAAGGAGGGACCTCATACGAGCAGTACTTC
CDR3 protein: CASSVEGGTSYEQYF
V gene: TRBV9
D gene: NA
J gene: TRBJ2-7
clone size: once

CDR3 DNA: TGTGCCAGCAGTAATGATCATAGCAATCAGCCCCAGCATTTT
CDR3 protein: CASSNDHSNQPQHF
V gene: TRBV6-1
D gene: NA
J gene: TRBJ1-5
clone size: NA

CDR3 DNA: TGTGCCAGCAAAGGACTAGCGGAGCCACCCCATGGGGAGCAGTTCTTC
CDR3 protein: CASKGLAEPPHGEQFF
V gene: TRBV25-1
D gene: TRBD2
J gene: TRBJ2-1
clone size: NA

CDR3 DNA: TGCGCCAGCAGCCGGCATACAGCGGGGGGGACTATCCAAGAGACCCAGTACTTC
CDR3 protein: CASSRHTAGGTIQETQYF
V gene: TRBV4-3
D gene: TRBD2
J gene: TRBJ2-5
clone size: few

CDR3 DNA: TGTGCCTGGAGTTGGGATCGGGAGACCCAGTACTTC
CDR3 protein: CAWSWDRETQYF
V gene: TRBV30
D gene: NA
J gene: TRBJ2-5
clone size: once

CDR3 DNA: TGTGCCAGCAGCTTATACAGGGGACAAGAGACCCAGTACTTC
CDR3 protein: CASSLYRGQETQYF
V gene: TRBV7-2
D gene: TRBD1
J gene: TRBJ2-5
clone size: NA

CDR3 DNA: TGTGCCAGCAAGTTAACTACGAACTCCTACGAGCAGTACTTC
CDR3 protein: CASKLTTNSYEQYF
V gene: TRBV27
D gene: NA
J gene: TRBJ2-7
clone size: NA

CDR3 DNA: TGTGCCAGCAGGAGGCTCGGGGCCAACGTCCTGACTTTC
CDR3 protein: CASRRLGANVLTF
V gene: TRBV27
D gene: NA
J gene: TRBJ2-6
clone size: NA

CDR3 DNA: TGTGCCAGCAGCGTAGAGGGCTCTGGAAACACCATATATTTT
CDR3 protein: CASSVEGSGNTIYF
V gene: TRBV9
D gene: NA
J gene: TRBJ1-3
clone size: NA

CDR3 DNA: TGCGCCAGCAGCCAAGATCGCGGGTCACCCCTCCACTTT
CDR3 protein: CASSQDRGSPLHF
V gene: TRBV4-3
D gene: NA
J gene: TRBJ1-6
clone size: NA

CDR3 DNA: TGTGCCAGCAGTTTGCGCGACAGGGGTAATGAGCAGTTCTTC
CDR3 protein: CASSLRDRGNEQFF
V gene: TRBV28
D gene: TRBD1
J gene: TRBJ2-1
clone size: NA

CDR3 DNA: TGCGCCAGCAGCCGACAGAGCTCCTACAATGAGCAGTTCTTC
CDR3 protein: CASSRQSSYNEQFF
V gene: TRBV5-1
D gene: NA
J gene: TRBJ2-1
clone size: NA

CDR3 DNA: TGTGCCAGCAGCAGCGAACAGGGCTGGTCCCAGTACTTC
CDR3 protein: CASSSEQGWSQYF
V gene: TRBV7-8
D gene: NA
J gene: TRBJ2-5
clone size: NA

CDR3 DNA: TGTGCCAGCAACCCTCAAGTAGAGACCCAGTACTTC
CDR3 protein: CASNPQVETQYF
V gene: TRBV2
D gene: NA
J gene: TRBJ2-5
clone size: NA

CDR3 DNA: TGCGCCAGCAGCTTTGACAGCTCCTACAATGAGCAGTTCTTC
CDR3 protein: CASSFDSSYNEQFF
V gene: TRBV5-1
D gene: NA
J gene: TRBJ2-1
clone size: NA

CDR3 DNA: TGTGCCAGCATGAGGTACAGAGCAGATACGCAGTATTTT
CDR3 protein: CASMRYRADTQYF
V gene: TRBV6-5
D gene: NA
J gene: TRBJ2-3
clone size: once

CDR3 DNA: TGTGCCAGCAGCTTAAGGAATCTAGGGGGTAACGCTGCTGGAAACACCATATATTTT
CDR3 protein: CASSLRNLGGNAAGNTIYF
V gene: TRBV7-9
D gene: NA
J gene: TRBJ1-3
clone size: NA

CDR3 DNA: TGTGCCAGCTCACTAGTCGGGACAGGAGCTTTCTTT
CDR3 protein: CASSLVGTGAFF
V gene: TRBV18
D gene: TRBD1
J gene: TRBJ1-1
clone size: NA

CDR3 DNA: TGTGCCAGTAACGGACGGGGGGTTAGTTTCTACAATGAGCAGTTCTTC
CDR3 protein: CASNGRGVSFYNEQFF
V gene: TRBV19
D gene: TRBD2
J gene: TRBJ2-1
clone size: NA

CDR3 DNA: TGTGCTAGTGCCCTCTACACTGAAGCTTTCTTT
CDR3 protein: CASALYTEAFF
V gene: TRBV12-5
D gene: NA
J gene: TRBJ1-1
clone size: NA

CDR3 DNA: TGTGCCATCAGTGAGCAGGCCACAGTGGGTCAGCCCCAGCATTTT
CDR3 protein: CAISEQATVGQPQHF
V gene: TRBV10-3
D gene: NA
J gene: TRBJ1-5
clone size: NA

CDR3 DNA: TGTGCCTGGAGTGTCCCCCTCGTATCCAGTTATAATTCACCCCTCCACTTT
CDR3 protein: CAWSVPLVSSYNSPLHF
V gene: TRBV30
D gene: NA
J gene: TRBJ1-6
clone size: NA

CDR3 DNA: TGTGCCAGCCGGGACAGGGGGCTTGGGCAGTACTTC
CDR3 protein: CASRDRGLGQYF
V gene: TRBV7-2
D gene: TRBD1
J gene: TRBJ2-7
clone size: NA

CDR3 DNA: TGTGCCAGCAGCAGGGGGGATAGCTCTGGAAACACCATATATTTT
CDR3 protein: CASSRGDSSGNTIYF
V gene: TRBV6-5
D gene: TRBD1
J gene: TRBJ1-3
clone size: NA

CDR3 DNA: TGTGCCAGCAGCAAAGACTGGGAATCCTCCTACGAGCAGTACTTC
CDR3 protein: CASSKDWESSYEQYF
V gene: TRBV21-1
D gene: NA
J gene: TRBJ2-7
clone size: NA

CDR3 DNA: TGTGCCAGCAGCTTAGCTGGACAGGCGTTCTACGAGCAGTACTTC
CDR3 protein: CASSLAGQAFYEQYF
V gene: TRBV7-8
D gene: TRBD1
J gene: TRBJ2-7
clone size: NA

CDR3 DNA: TGTGCCAGCAGTGAGCAGGGTTTATCAACTGATGGCTACACCTTC
CDR3 protein: CASSEQGLSTDGYTF
V gene: TRBV6-1
D gene: NA
J gene: TRBJ1-2
clone size: NA

CDR3 DNA: TGTGCCTGGGGGGGACAGAGCTCCTACAATGAGCAGTTCTTC
CDR3 protein: CAWGGQSSYNEQFF
V gene: TRBV30
D gene: TRBD1
J gene: TRBJ2-1
clone size: NA

CDR3 DNA: TGTGCCAGCAGCTTTGGACAGGGTGTAGACCTTATGGCCGGGCCCCTCCACTTT
CDR3 protein: CASSFGQGVDLMAGPLHF
V gene: TRBV5-6
D gene: TRBD1
J gene: TRBJ1-6
clone size: NA

CDR3 DNA: TGTGCCAGCAGCTTAGTCGGGGGTGAAGACTACGAGCAGTACTTC
CDR3 protein: CASSLVGGEDYEQYF
V gene: TRBV7-9
D gene: NA
J gene: TRBJ2-7
clone size: NA

CDR3 DNA: TGTGCCAGCAGCAGAGGGGAGACCCAGTACTTC
CDR3 protein: CASSRGETQYF
V gene: TRBV7-2
D gene: NA
J gene: TRBJ2-5
clone size: NA

CDR3 DNA: TGTGCCAGCAGCTTGAACAGGGCCAGGCTGTTTTTT
CDR3 protein: CASSLNRARLFF
V gene: TRBV11-2
D gene: NA
J gene: TRBJ1-4
clone size: NA

CDR3 DNA: TGCGCCAGCAGCTTCGGGGGGACGAACTATGGCTACACCTTC
CDR3 protein: CASSFGGTNYGYTF
V gene: TRBV5-1
D gene: NA
J gene: TRBJ1-2
clone size: few

CDR3 DNA: TGTGCCAGCAGCTTAGCAGGGACTAGCGGGGGCCGAAACATTCAGTACTTC
CDR3 protein: CASSLAGTSGGRNIQYF
V gene: TRBV11-2
D gene: TRBD2
J gene: TRBJ2-4
clone size: NA

CDR3 DNA: TGTGCCAGCAGCCCCGGAAGTTACCCGGGCTATGGCTACACCTTC
CDR3 protein: CASSPGSYPGYGYTF
V gene: TRBV5-5
D gene: NA
J gene: TRBJ1-2
clone size: NA

CDR3 DNA: TGTGCCTGGAGTTCTACAGGGTTCAGGGACAATGAAAAACTGTTTTTT
CDR3 protein: CAWSSTGFRDNEKLFF
V gene: TRBV30
D gene: NA
J gene: TRBJ1-4
clone size: NA

CDR3 DNA: TGTGCTAGTGGTTTGGCCGGGAAAACCGGGGAGCTGTTTTTT
CDR3 protein: CASGLAGKTGELFF
V gene: TRBV12-5
D gene: NA
J gene: TRBJ2-2
clone size: NA

CDR3 DNA: TGTGCCAGCTCGCAGGGACAGGGACACTATGGCTACACCTTC
CDR3 protein: CASSQGQGHYGYTF
V gene: TRBV18
D gene: TRBD1
J gene: TRBJ1-2
clone size: NA

CDR3 DNA: TGTGCCAGCAGTGGCCCGGGACACACCTACGAGCAGTACTTC
CDR3 protein: CASSGPGHTYEQYF
V gene: TRBV28
D gene: NA
J gene: TRBJ2-7
clone size: NA